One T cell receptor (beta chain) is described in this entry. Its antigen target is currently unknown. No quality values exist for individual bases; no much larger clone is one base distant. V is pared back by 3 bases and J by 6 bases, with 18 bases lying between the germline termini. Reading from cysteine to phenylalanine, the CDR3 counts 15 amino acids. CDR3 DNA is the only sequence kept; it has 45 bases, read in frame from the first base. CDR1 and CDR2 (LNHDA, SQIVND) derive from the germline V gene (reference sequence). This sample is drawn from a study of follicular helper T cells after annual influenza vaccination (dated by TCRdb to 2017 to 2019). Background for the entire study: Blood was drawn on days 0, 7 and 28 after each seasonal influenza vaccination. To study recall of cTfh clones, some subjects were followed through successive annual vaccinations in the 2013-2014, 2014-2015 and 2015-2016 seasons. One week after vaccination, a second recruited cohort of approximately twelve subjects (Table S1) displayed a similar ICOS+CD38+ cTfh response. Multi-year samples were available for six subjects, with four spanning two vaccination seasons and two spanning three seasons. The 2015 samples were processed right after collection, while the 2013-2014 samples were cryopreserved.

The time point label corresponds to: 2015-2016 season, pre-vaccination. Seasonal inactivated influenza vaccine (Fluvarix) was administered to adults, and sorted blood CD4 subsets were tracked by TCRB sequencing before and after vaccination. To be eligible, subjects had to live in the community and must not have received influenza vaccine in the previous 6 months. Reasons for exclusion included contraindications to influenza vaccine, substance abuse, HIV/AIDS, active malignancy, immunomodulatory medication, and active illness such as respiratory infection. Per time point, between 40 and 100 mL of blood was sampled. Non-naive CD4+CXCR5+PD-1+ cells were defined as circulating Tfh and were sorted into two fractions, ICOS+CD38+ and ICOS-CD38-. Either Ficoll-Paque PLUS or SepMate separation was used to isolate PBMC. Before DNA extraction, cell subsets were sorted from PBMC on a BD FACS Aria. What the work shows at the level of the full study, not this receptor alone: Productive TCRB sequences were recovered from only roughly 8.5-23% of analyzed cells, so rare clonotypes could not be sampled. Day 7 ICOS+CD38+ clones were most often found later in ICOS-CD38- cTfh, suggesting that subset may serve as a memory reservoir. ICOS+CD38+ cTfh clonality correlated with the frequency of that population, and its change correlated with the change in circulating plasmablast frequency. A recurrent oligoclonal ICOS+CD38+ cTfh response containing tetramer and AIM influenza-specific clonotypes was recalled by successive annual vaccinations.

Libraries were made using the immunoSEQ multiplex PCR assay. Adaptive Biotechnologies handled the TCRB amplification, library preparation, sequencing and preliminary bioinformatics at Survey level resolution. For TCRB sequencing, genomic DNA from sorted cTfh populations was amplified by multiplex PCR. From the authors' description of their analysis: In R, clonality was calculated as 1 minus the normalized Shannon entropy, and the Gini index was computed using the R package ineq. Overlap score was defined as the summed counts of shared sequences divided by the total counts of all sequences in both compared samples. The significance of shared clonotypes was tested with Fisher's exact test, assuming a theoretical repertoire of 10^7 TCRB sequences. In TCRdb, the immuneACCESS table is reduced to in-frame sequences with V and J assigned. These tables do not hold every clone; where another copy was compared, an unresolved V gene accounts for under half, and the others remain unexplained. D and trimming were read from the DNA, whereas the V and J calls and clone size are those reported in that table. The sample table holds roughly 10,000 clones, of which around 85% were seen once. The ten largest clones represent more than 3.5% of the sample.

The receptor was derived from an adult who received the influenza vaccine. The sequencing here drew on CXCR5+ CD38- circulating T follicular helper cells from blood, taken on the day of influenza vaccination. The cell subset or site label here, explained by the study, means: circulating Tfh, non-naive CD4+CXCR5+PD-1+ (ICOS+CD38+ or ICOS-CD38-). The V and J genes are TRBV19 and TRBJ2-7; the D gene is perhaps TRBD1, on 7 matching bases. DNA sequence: TGTGCCAGTAGTATTGAGGTGTCAGGGGGGACCGAGCAGTACTTC. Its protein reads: CASSIEVSGGTEQYF.